The 21 T cell receptor beta chains given below trace back to one sample, sequenced in a study of blood T cell repertoires in COVID-19. Here immunoSEQ multiplex PCR was the method, and the copy in TCRdb shows in-frame clones only, minus some. The repertoire includes roughly 400,000 clones, roughly 90% of them detected once, and about 0.83% sits in the top ten. The specimen sequenced was PBMCs or T cells enriched from blood (not recorded which). These receptor sequences come from a woman between 40 and 55 years old who had been exposed to COVID-19.

This chain uses TRBV27 with TRBJ1-5, with D possibly being TRBD1 (5 bases). CDR3 size: 17 residues. Trimming took 1 base from V and 0 from J, leaving 13 bases between them. Germline V gene sequence: CDR1 MNHEY, CDR2 SMNVEV (reference sequence). The chain's CDR3 is CASSLFVGGDSNQPQHF. CDR3 nucleotides: TGTGCCAGCAGTTTATTTGTTGGAGGGGATAGCAATCAGCCCCAGCATTTT.

DNA for the CDR3: TGTGCCAGTAGTATAGCATCAGGCAACTATGGCTACACCTTC. Protein: CASSIASGNYGYTF. The chain has TRBV19 and TRBJ1-2, with D hard to call. The germline V gene has CDR1 LNHDA and CDR2 SQIVND (reference sequence). The CDR3 totals 14 residues. Trimming took off 1 base at V and 2 bases at J, with 8 bases between the two ends.

The gene calls are TRBV19 and TRBJ1-4; no clear D. Trimming removed 5 bases at V and 8 bases at J, with 9 bases between. CDR1 LNHDA and CDR2 SQIVND come from the germline V gene (reference sequence). CDR3 length: 12 amino acids. The DNA for the CDR3 is TGTGCCAGTAGTCCAACACAGGAAAAACTGTTTTTT. Amino acids: CASSPTQEKLFF.

The CDR3 DNA is TGTGCCAAGGGGTTTAACTATGGCTACACCTTC. Translated: CAKGFNYGYTF. This chain connects TRBV30 to TRBJ1-2, with D tentatively TRBD1 (5 bases). The length of the CDR3 is 11 residues. V shed 8 bases and J shed 1 base, with 8 bases lying between them. In germline, CDR1 is GTSNPN, CDR2 SVGIG (reference sequence).

The rearrangement uses TRBV7-3 and TRBJ2-5, with D tentatively TRBD1 (6 bases). Germline V gene lookup returns CDR1 SGHTA and CDR2 FQGTGA. This CDR3 has 14 amino acids. Trimming took 2 bases from V and 5 from J, leaving 12 bases between them. The CDR3 is CASSLSGAAETQYF. The CDR3 DNA is TGTGCCAGCAGCTTATCAGGGGCGGCGGAGACCCAGTACTTC.

The chain joins TRBV2 to TRBJ1-4; D is uncertain. The CDR3 sequence is 14 residues long. CDR1 and CDR2 from the germline V gene are SNHLY and FYNNEI. Trimming removed 7 bases at V and 5 bases at J, with 14 bases between. The CDR3, as DNA: TGTGCCAGCAATCGCGCAATGAACAATGAAAAACTGTTTTTT. Encoded protein: CASNRAMNNEKLFF. The full variable domain, its missing parts supplied by reference TRBV2 and TRBJ1-4, is EPEVTQTPSHQVTQMGQEVILRCVPISNHLYFYWYRQILGQKVEFLVSFYNNEISEKSEIFDDQFSVERPDGSNFTLKIRSTKLEDSAMYFCASNRAMNNEKLFFGSGTQLSVL.

The chain joins TRBV19 to TRBJ2-7; 11 nucleotides match TRBD2. CDR3 size: 15 residues. CDR1 LNHDA and CDR2 SQIVND come from the germline V gene (reference sequence). V trimming: 10 bases; J trimming: 5 bases; junction bases outside the gene matches: 13. CDR3 sequence: CATNVAGGPTHEQYF. The CDR3 DNA is TGTGCCACAAATGTAGCGGGAGGGCCTACCCACGAGCAGTACTTC.

This chain's CDR3 is CASSAGITGQPQHF. In DNA, the CDR3 is TGCGCCAGCAGCGCGGGAATCACGGGTCAGCCCCAGCATTTT. The genes are TRBV5-1 and TRBJ1-5; D not resolved. The CDR3 length is 14 residues. V was cut by 4 bases and J by 6 bases, with 14 bases left in between. The V gene's germline CDR1 is SGHRS and CDR2 YFSETQ.

This rearrangement joins TRBV6-5 to TRBJ2-7; TRBD1 matches at 8 bases. The length of the CDR3 is 15 residues. Germline V CDR1 and CDR2: MNHEY, SVGAGI. V dropped 8 bases and J dropped 1; count of bases not matched to a gene: 10. The CDR3 loop reads CASVGFRTGSYEQYF. The CDR3 DNA follows: TGTGCCAGCGTGGGGTTTAGGACAGGGTCCTACGAGCAGTACTTC.

The chain has TRBV27 and TRBJ2-5, with D tentatively TRBD1 (7 bases). CDR3 length: 14 amino acids. The germline V gene has CDR1 MNHEY and CDR2 SMNVEV (reference sequence). V lost 2 bases and J lost 7, with 14 bases in between. The CDR3 loop reads CASSLQGGGVTQYF. The CDR3 DNA reads as TGTGCCAGCAGTTTACAGGGGGGTGGTGTGACCCAGTACTTC.

The chain's CDR3 is CASSPLLQNTEAFF. The CDR3 region has the DNA TGTGCCAGCAGCCCTCTCTTACAGAACACTGAAGCTTTCTTT. This chain uses TRBV9 with TRBJ1-1; D is unresolved. This CDR3 comprises 14 residues. Trimming took off 4 bases at V and 1 base at J, with 11 bases between the two ends. Germline V gene data show CDR1 as SGDLS and CDR2 as YYNGEE. The whole variable domain, filled in from reference TRBV9 and TRBJ1-1, reads DSGVTQTPKHLITATGQRVTLRCSPRSGDLSVYWYQQSLDQGLQFLIQYYNGEERAKGNILERFSAQQFPDLHSELNLSSLELGDSALYFCASSPLLQNTEAFFGQGTRLTVV.

This chain uses TRBV3-1 (or the pseudogene TRBV3-2) with TRBJ1-4; 8 positions agree with TRBD1. This CDR3 spans 16 amino acids. Germline V CDR1 and CDR2: LGHDT, YNNKEL (reference sequence). The V and J ends lost 1 base and 1 base, in that order; junction bases with no gene match: 2. CDR3 loop: CASSQGTGLTNEKLFF. For the CDR3, the DNA is TGTGCCAGCAGCCAAGGGACAGGGTTAACTAATGAAAAACTGTTTTTT.

This chain links TRBV19 with TRBJ1-2; D is possibly TRBD1 (6 bases). Trimming cost V 6 bases and J 0 bases, with 14 bases left between them. The CDR3 has 15 residues. Germline CDR1 is LNHDA and CDR2 is SQIVND (reference sequence). The CDR3 sequence: CASSYPGGPNYGYTF. CDR3 nucleotide sequence: TGTGCCAGTAGCTACCCGGGGGGGCCTAACTATGGCTACACCTTC.

The gene calls are TRBV7-9 and TRBJ2-5, with D perhaps TRBD2 (5 bases). Germline CDR1 reads SEHNR; CDR2 reads FQNEAQ (reference sequence). CDR3 length equals 15 residues. The V gene lost 4 bases and the J gene lost 5 bases, with 17 bases spanning the gap. CDR3 region: CASSSEIAFWETQYF. CDR3 in DNA: TGTGCCAGCAGCTCGGAAATAGCGTTCTGGGAGACCCAGTACTTC.

This rearrangement joins TRBV5-1 to TRBJ1-2, with D maybe TRBD1 (6 bases). Germline V gives CDR1 SGHRS, CDR2 YFSETQ. The CDR3 extends over 14 amino acids. V gave up 1 base and J gave up 6 bases, with 13 bases separating them. CDR3 in DNA: TGCGCCAGCAGCTTGAGTCAGGGGACGAATGGCTACACCTTC. It is translated as CASSLSQGTNGYTF.

The count of this clone is one. The chain couples TRBV27 to TRBJ2-3, with TRBD2 as a possible D gene (6 bases). V was pared by 6 bases and J by 1 base, with 8 bases between. The CDR3 sequence is 13 residues long. In germline, CDR1 is MNHEY, CDR2 SMNVEV (reference sequence). The CDR3 reads CASRGLRTDTQYF. The CDR3 region has the DNA TGTGCCAGCAGGGGACTTCGCACAGATACGCAGTATTTT.

The CDR3 sequence: CASSWLELNTEAFF. Written as DNA, the CDR3 is TGCGCCAGCAGTTGGTTGGAGCTGAACACTGAAGCTTTCTTT. The chain couples TRBV5-1 to TRBJ1-1; D gene ambiguous. This CDR3 spans 14 amino acids. Deletions cut 5 bases from V and 0 bases from J, with 11 bases between. Germline-derived CDR1 and CDR2 are SGHRS and YFSETQ.

This chain connects TRBV7-3 to TRBJ1-2, with 9 bases that match TRBD1. CDR1 SGHTA and CDR2 FQGTGA come from the germline V gene. V shed 6 bases, J shed 0 bases, and the junction held 2 bases outside the gene matches. This CDR3 is built from 14 residues. The CDR3 DNA is TGTGCCAGCAGTGGGACAGGGCCTAACTATGGCTACACCTTC. It codes for CASSGTGPNYGYTF.

The gene calls are TRBV6-1 and TRBJ1-2, with D tentatively TRBD1 (6 bases). Germline V CDR1 and CDR2: MNHNS, SASEGT. V shed 0 bases and J shed 4 bases, with 12 bases lying between them. The CDR3 loop spans 15 amino acids. CDR3 coding DNA: TGTGCCAGCAGTGAAGCGGGAAAAGGGGGCTATGGCTACACCTTC. It specifies CASSEAGKGGYGYTF.

The chain carries TRBV5-1 and TRBJ1-3, with 9 nucleotides matching TRBD1. CDR1 is SGHRS and CDR2 is YFSETQ in the germline V gene. V lost 3 bases and J lost 7; bases outside the gene matches: 8. CDR3 size: 15 residues. In DNA form, the CDR3 reads TGCGCCAGCAGCTGGTCGGGACAGGGTAGGAACACCATATATTTT. Translated, it gives CASSWSGQGRNTIYF.

V gene TRBV3-1 (or the pseudogene TRBV3-2) combines with J gene TRBJ2-7; D remains unclear. The CDR3 covers 13 residues. Germline CDR1 is LGHDT and CDR2 is YNNKEL (reference sequence). The ends were cut back, 2 bases at V and 7 bases at J, with 12 bases in the middle. CDR3 in DNA: TGTGCCAGCAGCCAAACCACGGTGGTAGAGCAGTACTTC. Its protein product is CASSQTTVVEQYF.